This T cell receptor beta chain stems from a study of patients and donors after allogeneic stem cell transplantation. This clonotype showed up just a few times. TCRdb re-called the RT-PCR reads through MiXCR, storing one row per CDR3 protein. Counted here are about 960,000 distinct CDR3 sequences, more than 15% occurring once; the ten biggest clones make up around 6%. This CDR3 contains 15 residues. V trimming: 1 base; J trimming: 2 bases; junction bases outside the gene matches: 4. The V gene's germline CDR1 is MGHRA and CDR2 YSYEKL. The J gene is TRBJ2-7, the V gene TRBV4-1; TRBD1 aligns across 8 bases. The TCR comes from a human donor who was either an allogeneic HSCT recipient or a stem cell or donor lymphocyte infusion donor (not recorded which). It is not recorded whose cells these are; they may come from a transplant donor. Specimen: blood, either unsorted or a sorted T cell fraction (not recorded which). The CDR3 DNA sequence: TGCGCCAGCAGCCAAGGGGCGGGACAGGCCTACGAGCAGTACTTC. It encodes CASSQGAGQAYEQYF.